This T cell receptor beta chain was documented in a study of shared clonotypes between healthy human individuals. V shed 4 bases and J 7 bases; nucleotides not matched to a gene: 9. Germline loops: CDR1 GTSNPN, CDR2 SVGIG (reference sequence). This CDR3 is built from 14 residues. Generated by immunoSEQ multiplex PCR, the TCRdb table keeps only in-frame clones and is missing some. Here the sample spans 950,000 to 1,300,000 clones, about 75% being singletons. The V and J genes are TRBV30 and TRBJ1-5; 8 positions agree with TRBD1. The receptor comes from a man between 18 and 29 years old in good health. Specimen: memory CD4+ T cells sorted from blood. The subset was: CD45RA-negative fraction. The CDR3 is CAWNSGGVMQPQHF. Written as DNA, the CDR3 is TGTGCCTGGAATTCAGGGGGCGTCATGCAGCCCCAGCATTTT.